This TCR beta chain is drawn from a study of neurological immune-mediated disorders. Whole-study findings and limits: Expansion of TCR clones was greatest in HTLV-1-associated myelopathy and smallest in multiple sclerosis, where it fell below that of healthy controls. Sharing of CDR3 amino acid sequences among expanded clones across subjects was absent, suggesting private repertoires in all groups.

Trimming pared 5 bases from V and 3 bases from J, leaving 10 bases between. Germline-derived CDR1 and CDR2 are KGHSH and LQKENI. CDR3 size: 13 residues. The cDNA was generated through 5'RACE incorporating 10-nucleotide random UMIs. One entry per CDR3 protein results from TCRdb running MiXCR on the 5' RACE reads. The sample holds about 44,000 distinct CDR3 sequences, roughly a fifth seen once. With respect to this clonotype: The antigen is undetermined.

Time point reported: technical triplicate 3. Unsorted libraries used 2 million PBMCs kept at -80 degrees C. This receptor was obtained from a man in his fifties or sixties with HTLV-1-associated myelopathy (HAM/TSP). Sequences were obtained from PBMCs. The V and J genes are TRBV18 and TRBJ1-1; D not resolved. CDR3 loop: CASSIATDTEAFF. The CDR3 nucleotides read TGTGCCAGCTCAATTGCGACGGACACTGAAGCTTTCTTT.